The 13 T cell receptor beta chains given below trace back to one sample, sequenced in a study of metastatic and nonmetastatic thyroid tumors. Each patient came to thyroid surgery without any prior treatment (of any kind). TCRdb re-called the PCR reads through MiXCR. The sample includes about 35,000 clones, 25% to 30% of them seen just once. The sample comprised blood. The receptors stem from a female donor with papillary thyroid cancer or a benign thyroid nodule (not recorded which). Some clones in this sample may be carry-over from other donors' samples.

CDR3 sequence reads: CSARDRGGWTEAFF. In DNA, the CDR3 is TGCAGTGCTAGGGATAGGGGGGGATGGACGGAAGCTTTCTTT. The chain carries TRBV20-1 and TRBJ1-1; D possibly corresponds to TRBD1 (6 bases). Germline lookup yields CDR1 DFQATT and CDR2 SNEGSKA (reference sequence). The CDR3 is made up of 14 amino acids. V gave up 3 bases and J gave up 8 bases, with 19 bases separating them.

The gene calls are TRBV20-1 and TRBJ2-7, with 7 bases matching TRBD1. The J segment lost 6 bases and the V segment lost 1 base, leaving 12 bases of the junction unmatched. Germline assignment: CDR1 DFQATT and CDR2 SNEGSKA (reference sequence). The CDR3 is 15 amino acids. The CDR3 bases are TGCAGTGCTAGAGGTACGGACAGGTCACAGGGCGAGCAGTACTTC. Its protein is CSARGTDRSQGEQYF.

The chain links TRBV20-1 to TRBJ2-7; D may be TRBD1 (6 bases). Between the trimmed V and J ends, which lost 3 bases and 1 base, there was a span of 10 bases. Germline assignment: CDR1 DFQATT and CDR2 SNEGSKA (reference sequence). This CDR3 contains 13 residues. The CDR3 loop reads CSARGQLSYEQYF. CDR3 coding DNA: TGCAGTGCTAGGGGACAACTATCCTACGAGCAGTACTTC.

The chain couples TRBV4-1 to TRBJ1-2; 8 bases fit TRBD1. CDR3 size: 16 residues. Germline V CDR1 and CDR2: MGHRA, YSYEKL. V was clipped by 4 bases and J by 5 bases; unmatched bases: 12. The CDR3 DNA is TGCGCCAGCAGCCCTGGACAGGGACCACTCGGGTATGGCTACACCTTC. Translated: CASSPGQGPLGYGYTF.

This clone was picked up many times. The chain carries TRBV2 and TRBJ2-7; no firm D call. Trimming pared 5 bases from V and 6 bases from J, leaving 11 bases between. This CDR3 has 12 amino acids. CDR1 and CDR2 (germline): SNHLY, FYNNEI. The chain's CDR3 is CASSLQYPEQYF. The CDR3 nucleotides are TGTGCCAGCAGTCTCCAGTACCCCGAGCAGTACTTC. The full variable domain, with the rest looked up from reference TRBV2 and TRBJ2-7, is EPEVTQTPSHQVTQMGQEVILRCVPISNHLYFYWYRQILGQKVEFLVSFYNNEISEKSEIFDDQFSVERPDGSNFTLKIRSTKLEDSAMYFCASSLQYPEQYFGPGTRLTVT.

This clone rates as medium-sized. The chain has TRBV12-3 or TRBV12-4 and TRBJ1-2; 9 bases map to TRBD1. The CDR3 runs to 15 residues. J lost 5 bases, V lost 0 bases, and 4 bases had no gene match. CDR3 bases: TGTGCCAGCAGTTTAGCCCCGGGACAGGGATATGGCTACACCTTC. It specifies CASSLAPGQGYGYTF.

In its sample, this clone was seen many times. This chain uses TRBV25-1 with TRBJ2-2, with a possible D match to TRBD2 (7 bases). The germline V gene encodes CDR1 MGHDK and CDR2 SYGVNS. The CDR3 spans 14 residues. Trimming left V 6 bases short and J 5 bases short, with 13 bases between. The CDR3 DNA reads TGTGCCAGCAGAGGGGGGGCTAAAACCGGGGAGCTGTTTTTT. Translated: CASRGGAKTGELFF. The variable domain in full, completed from reference TRBV25-1 and TRBJ2-2, reads EADIYQTPRYLVIGTGKKITLECSQTMGHDKMYWYQQDPGMELHLIHYSYGVNSTEKGDLSSESTVSRIRTEHFPLTLESARPSHTSQYLCASRGGAKTGELFFGEGSRLTVL.

The V gene is TRBV20-1, the J gene TRBJ2-1, with a possible D match to TRBD2 (6 bases). Looked up from germline, CDR1 is DFQATT and CDR2 is SNEGSKA (reference sequence). The CDR3 has 12 residues. For the CDR3, the DNA is TGCATCGTTAGCGGTAGGATGAATGAGCAGTTCTTC. It encodes CIVSGRMNEQFF.

The J gene is TRBJ2-1, the V gene TRBV20-1; TRBD1 matches 7 bases. V gave up 8 bases and J gave up 6 bases; unmatched junction bases: 13. This CDR3 spans 14 amino acids. Germline CDR1 reads DFQATT; CDR2 reads SNEGSKA (reference sequence). CDR3 coding DNA: TGCAGTTCTCACCCCGGGACAGTTTTCAATGAGCAGTTCTTC. Translation: CSSHPGTVFNEQFF.

At least ten counts were recorded for this clone. The chain combines TRBV6-5 with TRBJ2-3; TRBD2 matches at 7 bases. The CDR3 sequence is 13 residues long. Germline V lookup: CDR1 MNHEY, CDR2 SVGAGI. The V segment lost 0 bases and the J segment 6 bases; nucleotides outside the gene matches: 0. The chain's CDR3 is CASSYSGGDTQYF. The CDR3 DNA follows: TGTGCCAGCAGTTACTCCGGGGGGGATACGCAGTATTTT.

There are many counts of this clone. This chain links TRBV5-6 with TRBJ1-4, with 8 bases matching TRBD1. This CDR3 spans 16 amino acids. V was pared by 3 bases and J by 4 bases, with 8 bases of the junction left unmatched. The germline gives CDR1 SGHDT, CDR2 YYEEEE. CDR3 loop: CASSSGQAGLNEKLFF. Written as DNA, the CDR3 is TGTGCCAGCAGCTCGGGACAGGCGGGACTTAATGAAAAACTGTTTTTT. The full variable domain, with the rest looked up from reference TRBV5-6 and TRBJ1-4, is DAGVTQSPTHLIKTRGQQVTLRCSPKSGHDTVSWYQQALGQGPQFIFQYYEEEERQRGNFPDRFSGHQFPNYSSELNVNALLLGDSALYLCASSSGQAGLNEKLFFGSGTQLSVL.

In regard to this clone: The germline gene is not matched at one end of the junction; a read error may be the cause. Additional DNA sequences in this sample encode the identical CDR3. The chain has TRBV2 and TRBJ1-2, with 7 bases identical to TRBD1. CDR1 SNHLY and CDR2 FYNNEI come from the germline V gene. The CDR3 extends over 14 amino acids. Here the CDR3 DNA reads TGTGCCAGCAGCTCCCCACGGGACAGCTATGGATACACCTTC. It codes for CASSSPRDSYGYTF.

This clone was counted at least ten times. J is TRBJ1-2 and V is TRBV29-1; no definite D call. The V and J ends lost 0 bases and 7 bases respectively, with 3 bases between them. This CDR3 has 10 residues. Germline V gives CDR1 SQVTM, CDR2 ANQGSEA. CDR3 region: CSVEEVGYTF. The CDR3 bases are TGCAGCGTTGAAGAGGTTGGCTACACCTTC.